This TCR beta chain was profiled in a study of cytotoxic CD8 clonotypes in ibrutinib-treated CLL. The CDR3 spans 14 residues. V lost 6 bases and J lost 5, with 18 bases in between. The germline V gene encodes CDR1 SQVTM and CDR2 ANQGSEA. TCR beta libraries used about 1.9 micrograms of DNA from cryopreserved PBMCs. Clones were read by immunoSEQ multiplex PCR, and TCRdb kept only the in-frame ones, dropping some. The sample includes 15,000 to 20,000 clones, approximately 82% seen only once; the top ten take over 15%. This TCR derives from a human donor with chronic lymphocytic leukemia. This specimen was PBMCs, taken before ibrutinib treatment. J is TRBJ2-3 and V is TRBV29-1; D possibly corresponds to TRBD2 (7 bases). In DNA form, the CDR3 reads TGCAGCGTGAGAGAGGGGGGGCAGGAAGATACGCAGTATTTT. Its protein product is CSVREGGQEDTQYF.